This TCR beta chain stems from a study of cytomegalovirus exposure and HLA in healthy donors. Study-wide results and limits: HLA alleles were associated with 15,000 to 20,000 TCR beta sequences in a later analysis at 0.05 false discovery rate.

PCR employed 60 Vbeta and 13 Jbeta primers. Measured with immunoSEQ multiplex PCR; TCRdb has only the in-frame clones, and not every one. There are about 140,000 clones in the sample; 60% to 80% occur only once, and around 11% lies in the top ten. About this clone: Its antigen remains unknown.

CDR3 size: 14 residues. Trimming removed 4 bases at V and 1 base at J, with 10 bases between. Germline V gives CDR1 LNHDA, CDR2 SQIVND (reference sequence). This sequence was found in a man between 18 and 35 years old in good health and CMV-seropositive. J is TRBJ1-1 and V is TRBV19, with D possibly being TRBD1 (6 bases). Sequences were obtained from PBMCs. In DNA, the CDR3 is TGTGCCAGTAGTAAACAGGGCCGGAACACTGAAGCTTTCTTT. Its translation: CASSKQGRNTEAFF.